Below, one T cell receptor beta chain is given with its context. Its cognate antigen is unknown. The record originates from a study of beta chain features in type 1 diabetes. Study-wide points: Sequencing the cDNA could make cells with high TCR expression show up more than they should. There was no resolution here of whether HLA type influences TCRB rearrangement. The study found that naive, central memory and Treg TCRB repertoires appeared more similar in patients than in healthy donors.

The CDR3 loop spans 14 amino acids. Trimming stripped 6 bases from V and 0 bases from J, with 6 bases between. Germline CDR1 KGHSH, CDR2 LQKENI. What was sequenced were expressed TCRB transcripts, since all of the isolated RNA had been reverse transcribed. The method was immunoSEQ multiplex PCR; TCRdb's version includes in-frame clones alone and lacks a portion of them. The sample holds just over 600,000 clones, 15% to 17% seen once. V is TRBV18 and J is TRBJ1-6, with D hard to call. This clonotype originated in a man between 18 and 29 years old in good health. The sequenced material came from naive CD4+ T cells from blood. DNA of the CDR3: TGTGCCAGCTCGCAGAGCTCCTATAATTCACCCCTCCACTTT. Its protein product is CASSQSSYNSPLHF. The whole variable domain, filled in from reference TRBV18 and TRBJ1-6, reads NAGVMQNPRHLVRRRGQEARLRCSPMKGHSHVYWYRQLPEEGLKFMVYLQKENIIDESGMPKERFSAEFPKEGPSILRIQQVVRGDSAAYFCASSQSSYNSPLHFGNGTRLTVT.